Presented here are 17 T cell receptor beta chains from one specimen sequenced in a study of patients and donors after allogeneic stem cell transplantation. TCRdb ran MiXCR on the RT-PCR reads and lists one entry per CDR3 protein. The sample lists tens of thousands of distinct CDR3 sequences; roughly 43% were seen once. The sequenced sample was blood, either unsorted or a sorted T cell fraction (not recorded which). These TCRs come from a human donor who was either an allogeneic HSCT recipient or a stem cell or donor lymphocyte infusion donor (not recorded which). It is not recorded whose cells these are; they may come from a transplant donor.

The chain recombines TRBV7-9 with TRBJ1-1; D is ambiguous. The CDR3 is made up of 12 amino acids. The ends were cut back, 11 bases at V and 1 base at J, with 11 bases in the middle. From germline, CDR1 is SEHNR and CDR2 FQNEAQ (reference sequence). The DNA of the CDR3 is TGTGCCGGCCTGACCGGGAACACTGAAGCTTTCTTT. It yields the protein CAGLTGNTEAFF.

This clonotype was counted only a few times. The chain uses TRBV29-1 and TRBJ1-1; D uncertain. The CDR3 is 12 amino acids. Trimming took 7 bases from V and 3 from J, leaving 12 bases between them. Germline lookup yields CDR1 SQVTM and CDR2 ANQGSEA. This chain's CDR3 is CSASDFYTEAFF. CDR3 DNA sequence: TGCAGCGCCTCGGATTTTTACACTGAAGCTTTCTTT.

The gene calls are TRBV7-9 and TRBJ1-3; D not certain. Germline V gene sequence: CDR1 SEHNR, CDR2 FQNEAQ (reference sequence). The ends were cut back, 3 bases at V and 2 bases at J, with 5 bases in the middle. This CDR3 has 13 residues. CDR3 DNA: TGTGCCAGCAGCTTTTCGCCTGGAAACACCATATATTTT. Its translation is CASSFSPGNTIYF.

The gene calls are TRBV10-2 and TRBJ1-2; 7 nucleotides line up with TRBD1. The CDR3 sequence is 13 residues long. Germline CDR1 reads WSHSY; CDR2 reads SAAADI. V lost 8 bases, J lost 7 bases, and 10 bases stayed unmatched. The CDR3 DNA reads TGCGCCAGCGGGTTAGACAGGGAAGCTGGCTACACCTTC. This gives the protein CASGLDREAGYTF.

The V and J genes are TRBV28 and TRBJ1-2; TRBD1 matches at 9 bases. In germline, CDR1 is MDHEN, CDR2 SYDVKM. This CDR3 comprises 16 residues. V was pared by 5 bases and J by 4 bases, with 11 bases of the junction left unmatched. This chain's CDR3 is CASSSFRTGVAYGYTF. DNA for the CDR3: TGTGCCAGCAGTAGCTTTAGGACAGGGGTGGCCTATGGCTACACCTTC.

V is TRBV7-8 and J is TRBJ1-2; a possible D gene is TRBD1 (6 bases). V lost 6 bases to trimming and J lost 4 bases, with 21 bases between them. The CDR3 contains 16 residues. Germline values: CDR1 SGHVS, CDR2 FQNEAQ. The CDR3 spells CASRRIGGASSYGYTF. In DNA, the CDR3 is TGTGCCAGCAGGCGGATCGGGGGCGCAAGTTCCTATGGCTACACCTTC.

The chain employs TRBV5-1 and TRBJ2-7, with unresolved D. Germline values: CDR1 SGHRS, CDR2 YFSETQ. The CDR3 runs to 13 residues. V was pared by 7 bases and J by 5 bases, with 16 bases between. CDR3: CASHLSTPNEQYF. The DNA of the CDR3 is TGCGCCAGCCACTTGTCCACTCCCAACGAGCAGTACTTC.

This clonotype has a handful of counts. This sequence joins TRBV7-2 and TRBJ1-1, with D unclear. With 1 base removed from V and 2 bases from J, the gap between germline ends came to 8 bases. From germline, CDR1 is SGHTA and CDR2 FQGNSA. The length of the CDR3 is 14 residues. CDR3 coding DNA: TGTGCCAGCAGCTTAGGAGTTACTAACACTGAAGCTTTCTTT. The encoded protein is CASSLGVTNTEAFF.

This chain joins TRBV7-9 and TRBJ2-7; 10 nucleotides agree with TRBD1. The V segment lost 2 bases and the J segment 2 bases; nucleotides outside the gene matches: 6. Germline assignment: CDR1 SEHNR and CDR2 FQNEAQ (reference sequence). The CDR3 loop spans 16 amino acids. CDR3 protein: CASSLRPGQGTYEQYF. The CDR3 region has the DNA TGTGCCAGCAGCTTACGGCCGGGACAGGGGACCTACGAGCAGTACTTC.

The genes are TRBV20-1 and TRBJ1-1; D is perhaps TRBD1 (6 bases). Trimming pared 5 bases from V and 6 bases from J, leaving 13 bases between. The CDR3 totals 12 residues. In germline, CDR1 is DFQATT, CDR2 SNEGSKA (reference sequence). The CDR3 here is CSAHTGYAEAFF. DNA of the CDR3: TGCAGTGCTCATACAGGGTACGCTGAAGCTTTCTTT.

The gene calls are TRBV11-3 and TRBJ2-5; 7 bases align to TRBD1. Germline loops: CDR1 SGHNT, CDR2 YENEEA. The CDR3 is 13 amino acids. Trimming cost V 5 bases and J 3 bases; bases outside gene matches: 3. The CDR3 DNA follows: TGTGCCAGCAGCCTTGGACAGGAAGAGACCCAGTACTTC. It specifies CASSLGQEETQYF.

This chain links TRBV25-1 with TRBJ2-1, with D unclear. Between the trimmed V and J ends, which lost 6 bases and 3 bases, there was a span of 15 bases. The length of the CDR3 is 15 residues. Germline V gene sequence: CDR1 MGHDK, CDR2 SYGVNS. The CDR3 DNA is TGTGCCAGCAGGAGTGAGTCGAACTTCTACAATGAGCAGTTCTTC. Translating it yields CASRSESNFYNEQFF.

This clonotype was observed a single time. The chain uses TRBV4-3 and TRBJ1-5; weak D call: TRBD1 (6 bases). Trimming removed 1 base at V and 5 bases at J, with 15 bases between. The CDR3 totals 16 residues. The germline V gene has CDR1 LGHNA and CDR2 YSLEER. In nucleotides, the CDR3 is TGCGCCAGCAGCCAAGGGATCGGGGACATTGATCAGCCCCAGCATTTT. As protein: CASSQGIGDIDQPQHF.

The chain joins TRBV12-3 or TRBV12-4 to TRBJ1-1; D ambiguous. The CDR3 consists of 17 residues. Between the trimmed V and J ends, which lost 1 base and 0 bases, there was a span of 15 bases. The CDR3 loop reads CASSLGTGLGMNTEAFF. In DNA form, the CDR3 reads TGTGCCAGCAGTTTAGGGACCGGATTGGGAATGAACACTGAAGCTTTCTTT.

The gene calls are TRBV6-5 and TRBJ1-2, with 8 bases fitting TRBD1. Germline V gene sequence: CDR1 MNHEY, CDR2 SVGAGI. The CDR3 loop spans 14 amino acids. V was clipped by 5 bases and J by 4 bases; unmatched bases: 6. In DNA, the CDR3 is TGTGCCAGCAGTACCCGGACAGGGCGCTATGGCTACACCTTC. Its translation: CASSTRTGRYGYTF.

The rearrangement joins TRBV7-8 to TRBJ2-1; D perhaps matches TRBD2 (6 bases). V lost 4 bases, J lost 0 bases, and 13 bases lay in between. The CDR3 loop spans 16 amino acids. Germline lookup yields CDR1 SGHVS and CDR2 FQNEAQ. CDR3 sequence (DNA): TGTGCCAGCAGCTGGGAGGACACCCTCTCCTACAATGAGCAGTTCTTC. It codes for CASSWEDTLSYNEQFF.

The chain combines TRBV7-2 with TRBJ2-3; D possibly corresponds to TRBD2 (6 bases). In germline, CDR1 is SGHTA, CDR2 FQGNSA. V was trimmed by 1 base and J by 1 base, leaving 9 bases between them. The CDR3 length is 15 residues. The CDR3: CASSLGWGGTDTQYF. The CDR3 bases are TGTGCCAGCAGCTTAGGTTGGGGGGGCACAGATACGCAGTATTTT.